The 32 T cell receptor beta chains given below trace back to one sample, sequenced in a study of early T cells in non-severe SARS-CoV-2 infection. TCRdb re-called the 5' RACE reads through MiXCR, storing one row per CDR3 protein. This table has about 63,000 distinct CDR3 sequences, about an eighth appearing once. Sequencing input: whole blood. Receptors originate from an adult who was a healthcare worker with PCR-confirmed SARS-CoV-2 infection or an uninfected control (not recorded which).

This clonotype was observed a handful of times. V and J are TRBV9 and TRBJ2-6, with unresolved D. Trimming cost V 1 base and J 4 bases, with 3 bases left between them. The CDR3 covers 13 residues. Germline values: CDR1 SGDLS, CDR2 YYNGEE. CDR3 DNA: TGTGCCAGCAGCGTATTCGGGGCCAACGTCCTGACTTTC. It yields the protein CASSVFGANVLTF.

In its sample, this clonotype was seen many times. CDR3 in amino acids: CASSEQRGLAETQYF. The DNA of the CDR3 is TGTGCCAGCAGTGAACAGCGGGGGCTTGCAGAGACCCAGTACTTC. The V gene is TRBV25-1, the J gene TRBJ2-5; 8 nucleotides agree with TRBD2. In germline, CDR1 is MGHDK, CDR2 SYGVNS. The CDR3 runs to 15 residues. V trimming: 2 bases; J trimming: 4 bases; junction bases outside the gene matches: 6.

There are many counts of this clonotype. V and J are TRBV9 and TRBJ1-6, with no clear D. V was clipped by 0 bases and J by 7 bases, with 11 bases between them. The CDR3 is 15 residues long. Germline CDR1 reads SGDLS; CDR2 reads YYNGEE. As DNA, the CDR3 is TGTGCCAGCAGCGTAGGGGTGGAAGCGAATTCACCCCTCCACTTT. It codes for CASSVGVEANSPLHF.

There are many counts of this clonotype. The chain combines TRBV27 with TRBJ1-1; D is ambiguous. The CDR3 has 13 amino acids. Germline values: CDR1 MNHEY, CDR2 SMNVEV (reference sequence). Trimming cost V 6 bases and J 4 bases, with 12 bases left between them. The CDR3 spells CASRSALTTEAFF. The CDR3 nucleotides read TGTGCCAGCAGGTCGGCCTTGACCACTGAAGCTTTCTTT.

This clonotype was seen at least ten times. The genes are TRBV18 and TRBJ1-1; D is possibly TRBD1 (6 bases). Germline CDR1 KGHSH, CDR2 LQKENI. The V end was cut by 7 bases, the J end by 5 bases, with 14 bases between. The CDR3 has 13 amino acids. The CDR3 bases are TGTGCCAGCTACAAGGGGGGAAGGACTGAAGCTTTCTTT. Protein product: CASYKGGRTEAFF.

The CDR3 spells CASSIGSGATNTGELFF. The CDR3 DNA is TGTGCCAGTAGTATCGGGAGCGGGGCCACGAACACCGGGGAGCTGTTTTTT. The V and J genes are TRBV19 and TRBJ2-2; 7 nucleotides match TRBD2. V dropped 3 bases and J dropped 0; count of bases not matched to a gene: 7. The CDR3 extends over 17 amino acids. CDR1 is LNHDA and CDR2 is SQIVND in the germline V gene (reference sequence).

The chain recombines TRBV6-5 with TRBJ2-4; TRBD2 matches at 8 bases. CDR1 is MNHEY, CDR2 SVGAGI, per germline. The CDR3 consists of 13 residues. Trimming took 6 bases from V and 8 from J; bases not matched to a gene: 6. The CDR3 DNA is TGTGCCAGCAGCCTCGGACTAGCCGACATTCAGTACTTC. Amino acid sequence: CASSLGLADIQYF.

The rearrangement joins TRBV30 to TRBJ2-1; D is unclear. The CDR3 has 10 amino acids. Germline V gene data show CDR1 as GTSNPN and CDR2 as SVGIG (reference sequence). Trimming took off 1 base at V and 5 bases at J, with 0 bases between the two ends. CDR3 loop: CAWSDNEQFF. CDR3 coding DNA: TGTGCCTGGAGTGACAATGAGCAGTTCTTC. The whole variable domain, remainder taken from reference TRBV30 and TRBJ2-1, is SQTIHQWPATLVQPVGSPLSLECTVEGTSNPNLYWYRQAAGRGLQLLFYSVGIGQISSEVPQNLSASRPQDRQFILSSKKLLLSDSGFYLCAWSDNEQFFGPGTRLTVL.

There are a few counts of this clonotype. V and J are TRBV3-1 and TRBJ1-1; TRBD1 might be the D (5 bases). Germline CDR1 LGHDT, CDR2 YNNKEL (reference sequence). V shed 0 bases and J shed 3 bases, with 11 bases lying between them. This CDR3 region has 15 residues. The CDR3 nucleotides read TGTGCCAGCAGCCAAGATCGGCAGGGAGACACTGAAGCTTTCTTT. Translation gives CASSQDRQGDTEAFF.

Relative to its sample, this clonotype is medium-sized (0.01 to 0.1%). The V gene is TRBV29-1, the J gene TRBJ2-7; tentatively, D is TRBD1 (6 bases). The CDR3 sequence is 13 residues long. V dropped 3 bases and J dropped 4 bases, with 13 bases sitting between them. Germline V gives CDR1 SQVTM, CDR2 ANQGSEA. Here the CDR3 DNA reads TGCAGCGTTGACTCAGGGGTAGCGTACGAGCAGTACTTC. This gives the protein CSVDSGVAYEQYF.

The V gene is TRBV2, the J gene TRBJ1-1; the match to TRBD1 covers 7 bases. V dropped 8 bases and J dropped 2; count of bases not matched to a gene: 11. Germline V gene data show CDR1 as SNHLY and CDR2 as FYNNEI. The CDR3 loop spans 15 amino acids. CDR3 bases: TGTGCCAGCCCGACAGGGAACCTTATCAACACTGAAGCTTTCTTT. Protein: CASPTGNLINTEAFF.

This clonotype has only a few counts. The genes are TRBV29-1 and TRBJ2-7; TRBD2 matches 9 bases. The CDR3 spans 15 residues. The V and J ends lost 2 bases and 1 base, in that order; junction bases with no gene match: 6. Germline CDR1 reads SQVTM; CDR2 reads ANQGSEA. CDR3 DNA sequence: TGCAGCGTTGAAAAGGCGGGAGGGATATCCTACGAGCAGTACTTC. Amino acids: CSVEKAGGISYEQYF.

This rearrangement joins TRBV13 to TRBJ1-5, with 10 positions matching TRBD1. The CDR3 length is 15 residues. V lost 0 bases and J lost 7; bases outside the gene matches: 3. Germline V gene data show CDR1 as PRHDT and CDR2 as FYEKMQ (reference sequence). The CDR3 DNA follows: TGTGCCAGCAGCTTAGGAAGGACAGGGGGACAGCCCCAGCATTTT. Residues: CASSLGRTGGQPQHF.

This clonotype has a count of ten or more. This rearrangement joins TRBV14 to TRBJ2-6; D not certain. The length of the CDR3 is 15 residues. Germline V CDR1 and CDR2: SGHDN, FVKESK. With 3 bases removed from V and 0 bases from J, the gap between germline ends came to 6 bases. The CDR3 sequence is CASSQAHSGANVLTF. CDR3 bases: TGTGCCAGCAGCCAGGCACACTCTGGGGCCAACGTCCTGACTTTC. The full variable domain, rest sourced from reference TRBV14 and TRBJ2-6, is EAGVTQFPSHSVIEKGQTVTLRCDPISGHDNLYWYRRVMGKEIKFLLHFVKESKQDESGMPNNRFLAERTGGTYSTLKVQPAELEDSGVYFCASSQAHSGANVLTFGAGSRLTVL.

This chain connects TRBV11-3 to TRBJ2-3, with 10 bases identical to TRBD1. J gave up 4 bases and V 5 bases, and 9 bases lay outside the gene matches. Germline V gene sequence: CDR1 SGHNT, CDR2 YENEEA. The CDR3 spans 16 residues. CDR3 nucleotides: TGTGCCAGCAGCCCAGGGGACAGGGGATACGCAGATACGCAGTATTTT. Translated: CASSPGDRGYADTQYF. The variable domain in full, with the rest retrieved from reference TRBV11-3 and TRBJ2-3, is EAGVVQSPRYKIIEKKQPVAFWCNPISGHNTLYWYLQNLGQGPELLIRYENEEAVDDSQLPKDRFSAERLKGVDSTLKIQPAELGDSAVYLCASSPGDRGYADTQYFGPGTRLTVL.

There are many counts of this clonotype. The chain's CDR3 is CASSLGMGNSPLHF. CDR3 DNA sequence: TGTGCCAGCAGTCTCGGGATGGGGAATTCACCCCTCCACTTT. V gene TRBV28 combines with J gene TRBJ1-6; no clear D. The germline gives CDR1 MDHEN, CDR2 SYDVKM. CDR3 length: 14 amino acids. V shed 5 bases and J shed 7 bases, with 12 bases lying between them.

In its sample, this clonotype was seen many times. The chain combines TRBV12-5 with TRBJ1-5; no reliable D call. Germline loops: CDR1 LGHNT, CDR2 FRNRAP. Deletions cut 3 bases from V and 7 bases from J, with 7 bases between. The CDR3 runs 12 residues. CDR3 in DNA: TGTGCTAGTGGTTTCGGGAACCAGCCCCAGCATTTT. Translating gives CASGFGNQPQHF.

The V call is TRBV20-1, the J call TRBJ2-3; 11 bases match TRBD2. V was pared by 6 bases and J by 6 bases, with 8 bases of the junction left unmatched. Germline V gene data show CDR1 as DFQATT and CDR2 as SNEGSKA (reference sequence). The CDR3 sequence is 14 residues long. The CDR3 nucleotides read TGCAGTGCCCCCCTTAGCGGGGGGGACGATACGCAGTATTTT. Its protein is CSAPLSGGDDTQYF.

This clonotype was detected many times. This chain uses TRBV7-9 with TRBJ1-1; 10 bases line up with TRBD1. The V and J ends lost 5 bases and 5 bases, in that order; junction bases with no gene match: 11. This CDR3 contains 16 residues. CDR1 and CDR2 (germline): SEHNR, FQNEAQ (reference sequence). CDR3 amino acids: CASSDRAGTGVTEAFF. The CDR3, as DNA: TGTGCCAGCAGCGATAGAGCCGGGACAGGGGTTACTGAAGCTTTCTTT.

V and J are TRBV4-2 and TRBJ2-5, with no clear D. Looked up from germline, CDR1 is LGHNA and CDR2 is YNFKEQ. Between the trimmed V and J ends, which lost 0 bases and 4 bases, there was a span of 12 bases. The CDR3 runs to 15 residues. The CDR3 loop reads CASSQDHERGETQYF. CDR3 DNA: TGTGCCAGCAGCCAAGATCATGAGCGCGGAGAGACCCAGTACTTC.

This clonotype was detected a few times. The chain carries TRBV7-9 and TRBJ2-1; 15 bases match TRBD2. J lost 7 bases, V lost 5 bases, and 6 bases had no gene match. CDR3 size: 16 residues. The germline CDR1 and CDR2 sequences are SEHNR and FQNEAQ (reference sequence). CDR3 DNA sequence: TGTGCCAGCAGCAGGACTAGCGGGGGGGCCACGAATGAGCAGTTCTTC. The encoded protein is CASSRTSGGATNEQFF.

Many counts were recorded for this clonotype. The chain is built from TRBV5-6 and TRBJ1-2, with D uncertain. Germline loops: CDR1 SGHDT, CDR2 YYEEEE. The V gene lost 5 bases and the J gene lost 4 bases, with 18 bases spanning the gap. The CDR3 is 15 residues long. CDR3 nucleotide sequence: TGTGCCAGCAGTTGGCAGACGGGTCGTTTCTATGGCTACACCTTC. This sequence encodes CASSWQTGRFYGYTF. The full variable domain, its missing parts supplied by reference TRBV5-6 and TRBJ1-2, is DAGVTQSPTHLIKTRGQQVTLRCSPKSGHDTVSWYQQALGQGPQFIFQYYEEEERQRGNFPDRFSGHQFPNYSSELNVNALLLGDSALYLCASSWQTGRFYGYTFGSGTRLTVV.

This clonotype showed up many times. V gene TRBV9 combines with J gene TRBJ1-1, with a possible D match to TRBD1 (5 bases). CDR1 is SGDLS and CDR2 is YYNGEE in the germline V gene. The CDR3 extends over 12 amino acids. The ends were cut back, 7 bases at V and 4 bases at J, with 11 bases in the middle. CDR3 bases: TGTGCCAGCTCAGAGCAGGGCACTGAAGCTTTCTTT. This gives the protein CASSEQGTEAFF.

This clonotype was counted only a few times. The chain recombines TRBV7-2 with TRBJ2-1, with TRBD2 identical over 11 bases. Germline V gene lookup returns CDR1 SGHTA and CDR2 FQGNSA. V lost 5 bases to trimming and J lost 4 bases; unmatched junction nucleotides: 13. The CDR3 consists of 18 residues. CDR3 loop: CASSVTRLAGKRYNEQFF. CDR3 DNA: TGTGCCAGCAGCGTCACTCGACTAGCGGGGAAAAGATACAATGAGCAGTTCTTC.

This clonotype occurred a few times. The genes are TRBV5-1 and TRBJ2-1; D is undetermined. CDR1 is SGHRS and CDR2 is YFSETQ in the germline V gene. V lost 1 base, J lost 5 bases, and 7 bases lay in between. The CDR3 sequence is 13 residues long. The DNA of the CDR3 is TGCGCCAGCAGCTTGAGTCTAAACAATGAGCAGTTCTTC. Translation: CASSLSLNNEQFF.

This clonotype was detected many times. J is TRBJ2-2 and V is TRBV5-4; maybe TRBD2 (6 bases). The V gene's germline CDR1 is SGHNT and CDR2 YYREEE (reference sequence). The V gene lost 6 bases and the J gene lost 6 bases, with 18 bases spanning the gap. There are 15 residues in the CDR3. For the CDR3, the DNA is TGTGCCAGCATCAAATGGGGACTGGAAGCCGGGGAGCTGTTTTTT. Amino acids: CASIKWGLEAGELFF.

This clonotype turned up a few times. The rearrangement joins TRBV9 to TRBJ1-6; the D gene is possibly TRBD1 (6 bases). Trimming pared 0 bases from V and 7 bases from J, leaving 17 bases between. The CDR3 loop spans 17 amino acids. The V gene's germline CDR1 is SGDLS and CDR2 YYNGEE. This chain's CDR3 is CASSVDLGGSGNSPLHF. As DNA, the CDR3 is TGTGCCAGCAGCGTAGATTTGGGGGGCAGTGGGAATTCACCCCTCCACTTT.

This clonotype was counted many times. The chain has TRBV7-2 and TRBJ2-7, with 7 nucleotides matching TRBD2. V was clipped by 2 bases and J by 4 bases; unmatched bases: 11. The CDR3 sequence is 16 residues long. Germline V gene lookup returns CDR1 SGHTA and CDR2 FQGNSA. CDR3 in DNA: TGTGCCAGCAGCTTAAAGTTGGCTCCCGGGGGGTACGAGCAGTACTTC. Residues: CASSLKLAPGGYEQYF.

Only a few counts were recorded for this clonotype. The genes are TRBV7-8 and TRBJ1-5; TRBD1 might be the D (6 bases). CDR1 and CDR2 (germline): SGHVS, FQNEAQ. This CDR3 region has 14 residues. The ends were cut back, 4 bases at V and 1 base at J, with 8 bases in the middle. CDR3 amino acids: CASSYGQSNQPQHF. CDR3 nucleotide sequence: TGTGCCAGCAGCTACGGACAGAGCAATCAGCCCCAGCATTTT. The full variable domain, in which reference TRBV7-8 and TRBJ1-5 provide the parts outside the CDR3, is GAGVSQSPRYKVAKRGQDVALRCDPISGHVSLFWYQQALGQGPEFLTYFQNEAQLDKSGLPSDRFFAERPEGSVSTLKIQRTQQEDSAVYLCASSYGQSNQPQHFGDGTRLSIL.

The rearrangement links TRBV11-3 to TRBJ2-5, with D maybe TRBD2 (5 bases). CDR3 length equals 13 residues. V lost 4 bases and J lost 5, with 11 bases in between. Germline V gene data show CDR1 as SGHNT and CDR2 as YENEEA. The DNA of the CDR3 is TGTGCCAGCAGCTCCAGCCGCGGGGAGACCCAGTACTTC. Residues: CASSSSRGETQYF.

This clonotype was detected many times. The chain uses TRBV6-2 or TRBV6-3 and TRBJ2-1; 8 bases fit TRBD2. Trimming at V came to 8 bases and at J to 7 bases, leaving 10 bases not matched to a gene. CDR1 is MNHEY, CDR2 SVGEGT, per germline. CDR3 length equals 14 residues. The CDR3 region has the DNA TGTGCCAGCTACACGGCCGGGACTAGGAATGAGCAGTTCTTC. Protein product: CASYTAGTRNEQFF.

This clonotype was counted a few times. V and J are TRBV6-1 and TRBJ2-7, with a weak D call TRBD2 (6 bases). CDR3 length: 14 amino acids. Germline lookup yields CDR1 MNHNS and CDR2 SASEGT. V was pared by 3 bases and J by 6 bases, with 15 bases between. DNA for the CDR3: TGTGCCAGCAGTGACGACGCCGGAGGGTTCGAGCAGTACTTC. This translates into CASSDDAGGFEQYF.